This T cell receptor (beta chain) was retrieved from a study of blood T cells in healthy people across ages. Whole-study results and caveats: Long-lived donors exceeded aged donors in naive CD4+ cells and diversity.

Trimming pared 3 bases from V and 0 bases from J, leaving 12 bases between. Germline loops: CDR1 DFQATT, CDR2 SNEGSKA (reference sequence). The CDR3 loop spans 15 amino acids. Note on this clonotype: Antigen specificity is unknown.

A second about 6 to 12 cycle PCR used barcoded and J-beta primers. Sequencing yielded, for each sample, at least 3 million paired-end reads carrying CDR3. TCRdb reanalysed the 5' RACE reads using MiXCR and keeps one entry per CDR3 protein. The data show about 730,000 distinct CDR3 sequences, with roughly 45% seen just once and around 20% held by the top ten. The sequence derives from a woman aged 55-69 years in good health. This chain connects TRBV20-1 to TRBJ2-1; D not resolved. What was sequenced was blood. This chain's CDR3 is CSASPGYSSYNEQFF. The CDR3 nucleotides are TGCAGTGCTAGCCCCGGATACAGCTCCTACAATGAGCAGTTCTTC.